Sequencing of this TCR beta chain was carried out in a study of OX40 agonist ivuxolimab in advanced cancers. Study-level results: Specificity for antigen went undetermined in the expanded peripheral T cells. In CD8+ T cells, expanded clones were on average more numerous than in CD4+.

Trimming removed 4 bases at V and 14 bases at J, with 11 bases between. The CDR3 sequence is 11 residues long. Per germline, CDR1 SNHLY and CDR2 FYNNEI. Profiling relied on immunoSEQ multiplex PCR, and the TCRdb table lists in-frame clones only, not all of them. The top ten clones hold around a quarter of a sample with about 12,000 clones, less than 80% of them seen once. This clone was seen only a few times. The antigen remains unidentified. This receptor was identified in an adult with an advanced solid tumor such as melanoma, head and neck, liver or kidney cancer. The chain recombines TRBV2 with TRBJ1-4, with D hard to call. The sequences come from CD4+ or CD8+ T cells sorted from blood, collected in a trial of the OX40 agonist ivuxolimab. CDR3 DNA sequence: TGTGCCAGCAGTGTGACGGAGTGGCTGTTTTTT. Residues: CASSVTEWLFF.